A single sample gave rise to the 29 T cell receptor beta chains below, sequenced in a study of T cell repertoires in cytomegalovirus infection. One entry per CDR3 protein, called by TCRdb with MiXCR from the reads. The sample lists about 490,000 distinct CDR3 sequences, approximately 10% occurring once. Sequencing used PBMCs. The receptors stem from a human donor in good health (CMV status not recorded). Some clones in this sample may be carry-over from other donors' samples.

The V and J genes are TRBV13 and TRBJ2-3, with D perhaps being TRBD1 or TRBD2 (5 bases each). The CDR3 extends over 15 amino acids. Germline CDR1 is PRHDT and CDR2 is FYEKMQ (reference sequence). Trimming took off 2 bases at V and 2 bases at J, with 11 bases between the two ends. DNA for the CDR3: TGTGCCAGCAGCTTATACCAGGGACCCACAGATACGCAGTATTTT. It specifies CASSLYQGPTDTQYF.

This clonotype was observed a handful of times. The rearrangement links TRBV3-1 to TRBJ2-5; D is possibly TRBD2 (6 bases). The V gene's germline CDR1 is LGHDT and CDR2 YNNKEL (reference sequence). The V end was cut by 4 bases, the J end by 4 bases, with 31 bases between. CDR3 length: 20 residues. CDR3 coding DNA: TGTGCCAGCAGCCGCTATTCGGTGTTAAACTCAGGGAGGCGCGGAGAGACCCAGTACTTC. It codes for CASSRYSVLNSGRRGETQYF.

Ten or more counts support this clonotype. CDR3 bases: TGTGCCAGCAGCCTAGCGGGAGGGCCTGTGGAAACAGATACGCAGTATTTT. This codes for CASSLAGGPVETDTQYF. This sequence joins TRBV9 and TRBJ2-3; 12 bases match TRBD2. V shed 4 bases and J 3 bases; nucleotides not matched to a gene: 9. The length of the CDR3 is 17 residues. Per the germline V gene, CDR1 is SGDLS and CDR2 is YYNGEE.

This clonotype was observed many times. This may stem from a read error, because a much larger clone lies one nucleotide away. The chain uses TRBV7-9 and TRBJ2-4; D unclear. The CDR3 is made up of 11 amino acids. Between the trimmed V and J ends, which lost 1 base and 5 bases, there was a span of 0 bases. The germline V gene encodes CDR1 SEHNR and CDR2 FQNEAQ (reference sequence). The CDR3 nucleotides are TGTGCCAGCAGCTTAGAAAACATTCAGTACTTC. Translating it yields CASSLENIQYF.

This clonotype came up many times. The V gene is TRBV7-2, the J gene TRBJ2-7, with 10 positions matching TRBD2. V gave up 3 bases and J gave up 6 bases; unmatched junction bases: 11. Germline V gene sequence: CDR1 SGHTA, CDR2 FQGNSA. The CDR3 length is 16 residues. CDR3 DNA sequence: TGTGCCAGCAGCTTGGGGCTAGCGGGAGTGGGTGCCGAGCAGTACTTC. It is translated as CASSLGLAGVGAEQYF.

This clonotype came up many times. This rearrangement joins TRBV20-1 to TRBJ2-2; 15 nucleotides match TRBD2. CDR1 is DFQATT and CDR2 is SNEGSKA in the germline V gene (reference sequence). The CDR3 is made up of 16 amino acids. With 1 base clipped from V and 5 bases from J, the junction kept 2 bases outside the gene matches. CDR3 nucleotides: TGCAGTGCTAGAGGGGGGACTAGCGGGAGGACCGGGGAGCTGTTTTTT. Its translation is CSARGGTSGRTGELFF.

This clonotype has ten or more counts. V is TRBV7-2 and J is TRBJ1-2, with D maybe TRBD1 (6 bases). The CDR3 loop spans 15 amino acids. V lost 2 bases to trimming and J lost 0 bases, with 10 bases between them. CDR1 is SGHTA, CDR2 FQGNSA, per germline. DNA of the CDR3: TGTGCCAGCAGCTTAAGCGGGGGCGCTAACTATGGCTACACCTTC. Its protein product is CASSLSGGANYGYTF.

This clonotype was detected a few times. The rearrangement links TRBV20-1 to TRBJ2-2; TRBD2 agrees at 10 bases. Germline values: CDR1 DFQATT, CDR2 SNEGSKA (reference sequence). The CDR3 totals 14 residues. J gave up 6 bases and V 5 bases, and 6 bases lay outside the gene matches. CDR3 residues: CSAGSGRVAGELFF. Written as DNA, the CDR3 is TGCAGTGCTGGGAGCGGGAGGGTGGCCGGGGAGCTGTTTTTT.

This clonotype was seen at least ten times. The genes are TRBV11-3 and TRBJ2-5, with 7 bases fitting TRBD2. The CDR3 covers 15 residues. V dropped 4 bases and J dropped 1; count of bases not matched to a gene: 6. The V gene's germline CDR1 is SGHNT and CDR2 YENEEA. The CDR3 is CASSSSGKAQETQYF. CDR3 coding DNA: TGTGCCAGCAGCTCTAGCGGAAAGGCCCAAGAGACCCAGTACTTC.

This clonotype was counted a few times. Here the CDR3 reads CASSPSLDTKSTEAFF. In DNA, the CDR3 is TGTGCCAGCTCACCGTCCCTCGATACCAAAAGCACTGAAGCTTTCTTT. The chain combines TRBV18 with TRBJ1-1; no definite D call. Germline V gene sequence: CDR1 KGHSH, CDR2 LQKENI. There are 16 residues in the CDR3. With 3 bases removed from V and 4 bases from J, the gap between germline ends came to 18 bases.

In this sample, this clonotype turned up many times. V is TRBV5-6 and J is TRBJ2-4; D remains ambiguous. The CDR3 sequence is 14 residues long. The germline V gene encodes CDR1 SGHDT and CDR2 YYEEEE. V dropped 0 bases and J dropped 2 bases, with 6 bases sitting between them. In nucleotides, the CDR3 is TGTGCCAGCAGCTTGGACATCACCAAAAACATTCAGTACTTC. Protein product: CASSLDITKNIQYF.

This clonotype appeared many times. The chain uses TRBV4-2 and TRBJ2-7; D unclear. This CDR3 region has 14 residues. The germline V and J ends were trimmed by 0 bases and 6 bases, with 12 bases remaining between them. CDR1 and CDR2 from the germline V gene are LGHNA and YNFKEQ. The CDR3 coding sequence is TGTGCCAGCAGCCAAGACCCCCAGGTCTCCGAGCAGTACTTC. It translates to CASSQDPQVSEQYF.

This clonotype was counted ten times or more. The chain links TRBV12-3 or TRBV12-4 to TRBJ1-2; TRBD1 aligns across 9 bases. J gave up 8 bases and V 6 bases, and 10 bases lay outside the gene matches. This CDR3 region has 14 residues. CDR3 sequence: CASSPHRGLEGYTF. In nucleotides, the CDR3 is TGTGCCAGCAGCCCTCACAGGGGGCTAGAGGGCTACACCTTC.

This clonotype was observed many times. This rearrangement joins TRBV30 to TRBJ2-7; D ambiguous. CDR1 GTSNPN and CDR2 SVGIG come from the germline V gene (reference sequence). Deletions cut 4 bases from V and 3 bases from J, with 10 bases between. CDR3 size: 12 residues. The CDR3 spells CAWTRDVYEQYF. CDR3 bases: TGTGCCTGGACCAGAGACGTCTACGAGCAGTACTTC.

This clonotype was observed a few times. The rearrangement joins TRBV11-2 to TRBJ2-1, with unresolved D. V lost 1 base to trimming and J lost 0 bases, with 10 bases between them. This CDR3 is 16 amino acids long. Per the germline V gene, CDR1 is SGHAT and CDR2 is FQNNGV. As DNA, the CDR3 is TGTGCCAGCAGCTTAGGAGCCGAGAGCTCCTACAATGAGCAGTTCTTC. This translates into CASSLGAESSYNEQFF.

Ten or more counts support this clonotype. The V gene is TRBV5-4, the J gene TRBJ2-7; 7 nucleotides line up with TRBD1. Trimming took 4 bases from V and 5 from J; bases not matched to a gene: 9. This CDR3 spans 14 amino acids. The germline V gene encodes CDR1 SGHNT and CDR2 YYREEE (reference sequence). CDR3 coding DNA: TGTGCCAGCAGCACGACAGGGTTCCGGGACGAGCAGTACTTC. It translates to CASSTTGFRDEQYF.

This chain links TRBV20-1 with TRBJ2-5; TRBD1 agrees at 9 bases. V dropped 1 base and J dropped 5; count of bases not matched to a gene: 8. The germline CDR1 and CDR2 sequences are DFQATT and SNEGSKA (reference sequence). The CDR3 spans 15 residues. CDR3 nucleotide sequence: TGCAGTGCTAGAGTACAGGGGGCGAGTTTGGAGACCCAGTACTTC. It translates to CSARVQGASLETQYF.

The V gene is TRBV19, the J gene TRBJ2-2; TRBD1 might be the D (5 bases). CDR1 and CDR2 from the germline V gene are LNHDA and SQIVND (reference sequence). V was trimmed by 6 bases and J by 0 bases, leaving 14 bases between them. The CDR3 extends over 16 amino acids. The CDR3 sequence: CASSPLGPSNTGELFF. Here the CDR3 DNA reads TGTGCCAGTAGCCCATTGGGGCCCTCGAACACCGGGGAGCTGTTTTTT.

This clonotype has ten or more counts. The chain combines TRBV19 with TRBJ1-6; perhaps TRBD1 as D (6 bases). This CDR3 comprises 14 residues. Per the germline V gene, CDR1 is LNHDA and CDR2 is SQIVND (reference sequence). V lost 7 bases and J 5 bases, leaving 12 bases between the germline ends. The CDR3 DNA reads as TGTGCCAGTAAGTGGACAGAAGATAATTCACCCCTCCACTTT. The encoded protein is CASKWTEDNSPLHF.

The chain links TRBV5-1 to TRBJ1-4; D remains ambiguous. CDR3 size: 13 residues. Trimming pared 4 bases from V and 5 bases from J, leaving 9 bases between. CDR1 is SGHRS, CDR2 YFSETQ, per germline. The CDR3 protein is CASSKNSNEKLFF. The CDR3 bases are TGCGCCAGCAGCAAGAACTCCAATGAAAAACTGTTTTTT.

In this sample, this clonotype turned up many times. The CDR3 loop reads CASSLGTSVQYF. The CDR3 DNA reads as TGTGCCAGCAGCCTGGGGACTTCTGTGCAGTACTTC. This rearrangement joins TRBV7-9 to TRBJ2-7; TRBD2 is a possible D gene (6 bases). Trimming shortened V by 5 bases and J by 9 bases, and 14 bases separated the two germline ends. Germline V gene lookup returns CDR1 SEHNR and CDR2 FQNEAQ (reference sequence). This CDR3 has 12 residues.

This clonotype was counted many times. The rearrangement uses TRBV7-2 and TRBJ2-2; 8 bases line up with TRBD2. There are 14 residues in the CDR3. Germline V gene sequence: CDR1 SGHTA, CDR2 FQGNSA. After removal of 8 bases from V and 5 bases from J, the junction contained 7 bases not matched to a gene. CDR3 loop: CASGGASGTGELFF. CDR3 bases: TGTGCCAGCGGGGGGGCTAGCGGGACCGGGGAGCTGTTTTTT.

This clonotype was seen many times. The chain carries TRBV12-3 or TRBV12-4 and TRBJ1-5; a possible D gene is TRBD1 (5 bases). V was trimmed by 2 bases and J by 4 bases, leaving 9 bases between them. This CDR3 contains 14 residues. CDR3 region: CASSLLGANQPQHF. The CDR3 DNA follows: TGTGCCAGCAGTTTATTAGGGGCTAATCAGCCCCAGCATTTT.

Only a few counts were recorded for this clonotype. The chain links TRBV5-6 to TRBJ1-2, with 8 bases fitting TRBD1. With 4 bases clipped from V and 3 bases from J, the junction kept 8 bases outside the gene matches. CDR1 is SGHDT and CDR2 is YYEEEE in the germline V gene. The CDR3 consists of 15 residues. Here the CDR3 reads CASSPGTGLDYGYTF. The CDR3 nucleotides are TGTGCCAGCAGCCCAGGGACAGGATTGGACTATGGCTACACCTTC.

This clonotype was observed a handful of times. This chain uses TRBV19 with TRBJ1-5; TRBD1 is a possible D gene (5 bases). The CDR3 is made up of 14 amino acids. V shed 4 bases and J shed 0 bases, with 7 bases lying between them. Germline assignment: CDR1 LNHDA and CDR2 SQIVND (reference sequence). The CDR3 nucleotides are TGTGCCAGTAGTACAGGGCTTAGCAATCAGCCCCAGCATTTT. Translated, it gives CASSTGLSNQPQHF.

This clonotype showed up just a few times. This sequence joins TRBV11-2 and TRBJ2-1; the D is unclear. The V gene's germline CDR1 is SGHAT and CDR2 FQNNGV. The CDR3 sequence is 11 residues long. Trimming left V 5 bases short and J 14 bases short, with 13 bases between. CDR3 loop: CASSQEARKFF. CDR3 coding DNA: TGTGCCAGCAGCCAAGAGGCAAGGAAGTTCTTC.

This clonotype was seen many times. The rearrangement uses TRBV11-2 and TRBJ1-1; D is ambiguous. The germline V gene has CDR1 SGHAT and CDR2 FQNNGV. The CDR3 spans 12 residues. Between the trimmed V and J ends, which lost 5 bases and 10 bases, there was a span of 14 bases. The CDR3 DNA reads TGTGCCAGCAGCCCGATCGTGGCAGGAGCTTTCTTT. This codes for CASSPIVAGAFF.

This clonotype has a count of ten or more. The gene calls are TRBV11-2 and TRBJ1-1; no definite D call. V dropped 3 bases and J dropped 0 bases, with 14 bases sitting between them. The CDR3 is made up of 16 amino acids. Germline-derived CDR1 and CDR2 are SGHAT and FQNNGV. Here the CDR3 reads CASSFTRTVMNTEAFF. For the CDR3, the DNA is TGTGCCAGCAGCTTTACCCGGACGGTCATGAACACTGAAGCTTTCTTT.

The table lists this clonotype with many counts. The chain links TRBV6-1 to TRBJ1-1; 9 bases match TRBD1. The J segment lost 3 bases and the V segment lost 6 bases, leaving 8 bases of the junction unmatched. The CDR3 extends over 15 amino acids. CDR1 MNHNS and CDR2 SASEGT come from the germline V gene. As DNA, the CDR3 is TGTGCCAGCAGCGAACAGGGGGCGCCGGACACTGAAGCTTTCTTT. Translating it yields CASSEQGAPDTEAFF.